The source of this TCR beta chain is a study of blood T cell repertoires in COVID-19 (dated by TCRdb to about 2020). With respect to the entire study: Collaborator samples came from the United States, Italy and Spain and covered acute and convalescent phases of COVID-19. The prospective study material was composed of cDNA or gDNA derived from T cells, B-cell-depleted T cells, or PBMCs. The repertoires were released in a freely available public database intended as a resource for research on the immune response to SARS-CoV-2. The dataset comprised deeply sampled blood TCRbeta repertoires from subjects exposed to, actively infected with, or recovered from COVID-19. HLA class I and class II types, where available, came from metadata supplied by the sample provider rather than from assay-based typing. Sample metadata almost always included a de-identified subject ID, COVID-19 status, age in years and sex. The samples were drawn from the first 160 participants of the ongoing ImmuneRACE study and from 1,254 subjects provided by 6 global collaborators. What the research found in general, with its limitations: How much clinical and demographic metadata was included differed by source and by participant, and the metadata was provided uncurated.

Worth noting for this clone: Its antigen is currently not known. No qualities accompany the bases; no much larger clone lies one base away.

Participants in the prospective study were aged roughly 18 to 100 years, lived in 20 to 25 United States geographic areas, and enrolled through a virtual design. In the prospective study, cohorts were assigned on the basis of participant-reported clinical history obtained from a screening survey and a study questionnaire. For ImmuneRACE Cohort 3, a participant was defined as recovered based on two consecutive negative NP/OP PCR tests, clearance by a healthcare professional, or resolution of symptoms. Mobile phlebotomists in the prospective study collected whole blood, serum and a nasopharyngeal or oropharyngeal swab from every participant. Participants in the prospective study had the option to provide additional blood draws and questionnaires over a roughly two-month period. Blood samples from the prospective study were shipped frozen or at room temperature prior to DNA extraction. V and J lose 4 bases and 8 bases, and a span of 17 bases separates them. There are 13 amino acids in the CDR3, from cysteine to phenylalanine inclusive. The entry retains the CDR3 DNA only, 39 bases that are in frame from base 1. According to the germline V gene (reference sequence), CDR1 reads GTSNPN and CDR2 reads SVGIG.

TCRbeta CDR3 regions were amplified from genomic DNA by means of the immunoSEQ Assay, a bias-controlled multiplex PCR. As for the original processing: The number of nucleated cells in each sample was estimated from the amplification of reference gene primers within the assay. To quantify the absolute abundance of each unique TCRbeta CDR3 rearrangement, sequence reads were collapsed and filtered. Productive Simpson clonality was computed per sample as the square root of Simpson's diversity index over productive rearrangements. Held by TCRdb, this immuneACCESS table contains in-frame sequences only and omits some clones. Under half of the omission traces to an unresolved V gene where checked; the cause of the rest is unknown. From that table come the V and J calls and clone size; the DNA was used to work out D and trimming. The sample includes 240,000 or so clones, with about 84% observed a single time. The leading ten clones occupy roughly 2% of the sample.

The source of this sequence is a woman in her forties or fifties who had recovered from COVID-19. The sample consisted of PBMCs or T cells enriched from blood (not recorded which). Recombination linked TRBV30 to TRBJ1-2, with no confidently assigned D gene. The DNA sequence is given as TGTGCCTGGACCCGAGGTCTAACTGAGGGCTACACCTTC. This yields the protein CAWTRGLTEGYTF.